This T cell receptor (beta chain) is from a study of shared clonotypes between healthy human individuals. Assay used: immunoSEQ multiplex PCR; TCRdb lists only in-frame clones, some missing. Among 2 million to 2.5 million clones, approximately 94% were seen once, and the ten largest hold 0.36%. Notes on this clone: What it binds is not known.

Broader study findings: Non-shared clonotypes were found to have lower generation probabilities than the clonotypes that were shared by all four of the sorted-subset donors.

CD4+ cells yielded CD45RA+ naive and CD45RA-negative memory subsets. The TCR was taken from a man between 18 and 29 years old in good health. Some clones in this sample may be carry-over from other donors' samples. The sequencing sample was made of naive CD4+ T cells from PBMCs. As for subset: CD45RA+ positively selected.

The CDR3 is CASSFWGQGRYNYGYTF. The DNA of the CDR3 is TGTGCCAGCAGTTTCTGGGGGCAGGGAAGATATAACTATGGCTACACCTTC. The genes are TRBV28 and TRBJ1-2; D is possibly TRBD1 (6 bases). The ends were cut back, 3 bases at V and 1 base at J, with 18 bases in the middle. The V gene's germline CDR1 is MDHEN and CDR2 SYDVKM. The CDR3 is 17 amino acids.